This is a list of T cell receptor beta chains from one sample in a study of PD-1 blockade in classical Hodgkin lymphoma. This table comes from immunoSEQ multiplex PCR, and its TCRdb copy is limited to in-frame clones, with some not included. There are some 6,800 clones in the sample; about 80% occur only once, and 50% to 75% lies in the top ten. Here the sequenced sample was peripheral blood mononuclear cells (PBMCs), taken at baseline. The receptors come from a human donor with classical Hodgkin lymphoma. CDR3s include the opening cysteine and the closing phenylalanine or tryptophan. D genes are given only for firm matches. Only some rows state a clone size, as once, few, many or a class for expanded clones.

TRBV7-2	once	TRBJ2-5	TRBD2	CASSWGGRYEETQYF	TGTGCCAGCAGCTGGGGGGGGAGGTACGAAGAGACCCAGTACTTC
TRBV27	-	TRBJ2-7	TRBD1	CASSGWDRGHEQYF	TGTGCCAGCAGTGGATGGGACAGGGGCCACGAGCAGTACTTC
TRBV21-1	-	TRBJ1-1	-	CASSGLLAYTIRTEAFF	TGTGCCAGCAGCGGCCTCCTAGCCTACACAATTCGCACTGAAGCTTTCTTT
TRBV6-6	once	TRBJ1-5	TRBD1	CASRDRGNQPQHF	TGTGCCAGCAGGGACAGGGGCAATCAGCCCCAGCATTTT
TRBV1	-	TRBJ2-1	-	CTSSHVAGANNEQFF	TGCACCAGCAGCCACGTAGCGGGAGCCAACAATGAGCAGTTCTTC
TRBV5-8	-	TRBJ1-4	-	CASSREGRNEKLFF	TGTGCCAGCAGCCGGGAGGGTAGGAATGAAAAACTGTTTTTT
TRBV23-1	once	TRBJ1-3	-	CASSQPFCSSGNTIYF	TGCGCCAGCAGTCAACCGTTCTGTTCCTCTGGAAACACCATATATTTT
TRBV7-2	few	TRBJ2-7	-	CASSLLFYEQYF	TGTGCCAGCAGCTTACTGTTCTACGAGCAGTACTTC
TRBV19	-	TRBJ2-1	-	CASSNGIYNEQFF	TGTGCCAGTAGTAACGGAATCTACAATGAGCAGTTCTTC
TRBV15	-	TRBJ2-3	-	CATSTTLGTDTQYF	TGTGCCACCAGTACCACACTTGGCACAGATACGCAGTATTTT
TRBV5-4	-	TRBJ2-7	-	CASSHIKGVGSYEQYF	TGTGCCAGCAGCCACATTAAGGGGGTAGGGTCCTACGAGCAGTACTTC
TRBV19	-	TRBJ1-2	-	CASSIRPTFDYGYTF	TGTGCCAGTAGTATACGCCCAACCTTCGACTATGGCTACACCTTC
TRBV7-9	-	TRBJ1-3	TRBD1	CASSFSRGGADTIYF	TGTGCCAGCAGCTTCTCCAGAGGGGGCGCGGACACCATATATTTT
TRBV7-9	-	TRBJ1-3	-	CASSSAQSWNTIYF	TGTGCCAGCAGCTCCGCCCAGTCATGGAACACCATATATTTT
TRBV19	-	TRBJ1-2	-	CASSIGEHYGYTF	TGTGCCAGTAGTATAGGGGAGCACTATGGCTACACCTTC
TRBV5-4	few	TRBJ2-3	-	CASSLVQSSTDTQYF	TGTGCCAGCAGCTTGGTACAGTCTAGCACAGATACGCAGTATTTT